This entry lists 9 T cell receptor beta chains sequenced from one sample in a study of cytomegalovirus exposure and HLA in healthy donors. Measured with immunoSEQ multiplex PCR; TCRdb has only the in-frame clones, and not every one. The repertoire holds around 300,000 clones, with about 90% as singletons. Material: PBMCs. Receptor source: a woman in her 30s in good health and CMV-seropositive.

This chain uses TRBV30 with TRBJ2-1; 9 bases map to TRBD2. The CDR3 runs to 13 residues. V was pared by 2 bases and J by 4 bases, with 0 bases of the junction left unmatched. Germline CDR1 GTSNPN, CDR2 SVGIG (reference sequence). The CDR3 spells CAWSSGGYNEQFF. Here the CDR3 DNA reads TGTGCCTGGAGTAGCGGGGGGTACAATGAGCAGTTCTTC.

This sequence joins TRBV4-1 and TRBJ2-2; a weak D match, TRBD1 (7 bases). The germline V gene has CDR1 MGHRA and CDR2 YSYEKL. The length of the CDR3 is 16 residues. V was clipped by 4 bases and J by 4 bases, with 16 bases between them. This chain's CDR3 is CASSPQGGWGTGELFF. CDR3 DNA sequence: TGCGCCAGCAGCCCCCAGGGGGGATGGGGCACCGGGGAGCTGTTTTTT.

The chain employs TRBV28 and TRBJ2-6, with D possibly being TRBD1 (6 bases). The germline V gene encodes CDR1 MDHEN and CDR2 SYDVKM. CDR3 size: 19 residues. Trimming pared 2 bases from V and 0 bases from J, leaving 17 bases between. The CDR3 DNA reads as TGTGCCAGCAGTTTAGTCAGGGGTCCCCCCGGCTCTGGGGCCAACGTCCTGACTTTC. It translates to CASSLVRGPPGSGANVLTF.

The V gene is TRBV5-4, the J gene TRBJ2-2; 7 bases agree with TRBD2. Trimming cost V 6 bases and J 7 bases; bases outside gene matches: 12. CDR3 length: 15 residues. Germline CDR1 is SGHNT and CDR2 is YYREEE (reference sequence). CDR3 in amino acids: CASNLLRERDGELFF. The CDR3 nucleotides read TGTGCCAGCAACCTCTTGCGGGAGCGGGACGGGGAGCTGTTTTTT.

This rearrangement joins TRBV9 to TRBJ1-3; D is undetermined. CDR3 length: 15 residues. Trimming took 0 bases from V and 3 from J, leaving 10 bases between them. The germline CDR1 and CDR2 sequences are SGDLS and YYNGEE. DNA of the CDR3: TGTGCCAGCAGCGTAGGTTTCTATAGTGGAAACACCATATATTTT. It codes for CASSVGFYSGNTIYF. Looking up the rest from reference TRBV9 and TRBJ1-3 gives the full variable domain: DSGVTQTPKHLITATGQRVTLRCSPRSGDLSVYWYQQSLDQGLQFLIQYYNGEERAKGNILERFSAQQFPDLHSELNLSSLELGDSALYFCASSVGFYSGNTIYFGEGSWLTVV.

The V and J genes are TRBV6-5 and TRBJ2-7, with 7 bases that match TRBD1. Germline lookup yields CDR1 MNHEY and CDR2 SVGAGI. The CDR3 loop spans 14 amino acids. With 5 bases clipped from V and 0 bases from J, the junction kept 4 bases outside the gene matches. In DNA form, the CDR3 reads TGTGCCAGCAGTCCGGGGACAGACTCCTACGAGCAGTACTTC. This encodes CASSPGTDSYEQYF.

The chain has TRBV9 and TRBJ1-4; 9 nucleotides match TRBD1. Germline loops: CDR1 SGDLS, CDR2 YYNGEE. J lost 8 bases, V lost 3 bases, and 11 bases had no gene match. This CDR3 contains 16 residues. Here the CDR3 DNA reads TGTGCCAGCAGCGCTTCTTTACAGGGGGCGCAGGAAAAACTGTTTTTT. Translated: CASSASLQGAQEKLFF.

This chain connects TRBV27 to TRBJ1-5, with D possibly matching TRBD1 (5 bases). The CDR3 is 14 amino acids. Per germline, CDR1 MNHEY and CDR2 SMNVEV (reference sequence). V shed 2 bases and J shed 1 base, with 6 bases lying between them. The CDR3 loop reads CASSLRGSNQPQHF. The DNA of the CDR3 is TGTGCCAGCAGTTTAAGGGGAAGCAATCAGCCCCAGCATTTT.

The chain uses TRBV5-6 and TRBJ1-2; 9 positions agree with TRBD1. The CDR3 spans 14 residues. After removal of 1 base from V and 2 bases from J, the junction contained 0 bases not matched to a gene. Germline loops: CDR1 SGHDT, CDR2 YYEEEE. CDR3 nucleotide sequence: TGTGCCAGCAGCTTGACAGGGGGCAACTATGGCTACACCTTC. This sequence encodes CASSLTGGNYGYTF.